The 21 T cell receptor beta chains below come from one sample, sequenced in a study of identical twins. TCRdb re-derived calls from the 5' RACE reads in MiXCR, one entry per CDR3 protein. The table includes 300,000 to 400,000 distinct CDR3 sequences, roughly 9% detected once. Sequenced material: naive T cells sorted from blood. Receptors originate from a woman aged 45 to 65 in good health.

Ten or more counts support this clonotype. The rearrangement joins TRBV6-5 to TRBJ2-1; D is uncertain. CDR1 MNHEY and CDR2 SVGAGI come from the germline V gene. V lost 5 bases to trimming and J lost 9 bases, with 14 bases between them. This CDR3 is built from 13 residues. The DNA for the CDR3 is TGTGCCAGCAGTACGCCCGCAGTCGGTGAGCAGTTCTTC. This gives the protein CASSTPAVGEQFF.

The chain has TRBV2 and TRBJ2-7; D ambiguous. The ends were cut back, 0 bases at V and 3 bases at J, with 9 bases in the middle. Germline-derived CDR1 and CDR2 are SNHLY and FYNNEI. This CDR3 has 14 amino acids. The DNA for the CDR3 is TGTGCCAGCAGTGAAGCTGCGGACCACTACGAGCAGTACGTC. It yields the protein CASSEAADHYEQYV.

The chain recombines TRBV5-1 with TRBJ2-1; TRBD1 matches at 9 bases. CDR1 is SGHRS, CDR2 YFSETQ, per germline. The CDR3 totals 14 residues. With 5 bases clipped from V and 8 bases from J, the junction kept 8 bases outside the gene matches. DNA for the CDR3: TGCGCCAGCAGTCGGGACAGGGTCCGGGATGAGCAGTTCTTC. Its protein is CASSRDRVRDEQFF.

This clonotype was observed many times. The genes are TRBV29-1 and TRBJ2-1; D is unclear. Germline V gene lookup returns CDR1 SQVTM and CDR2 ANQGSEA. This CDR3 comprises 14 residues. Between the trimmed V and J ends, which lost 4 bases and 3 bases, there was a span of 13 bases. The CDR3 is CSVVLPHFYNEQFF. The CDR3 DNA reads as TGCAGCGTTGTCCTGCCCCACTTCTACAATGAGCAGTTCTTC.

The rearrangement uses TRBV20-1 and TRBJ2-1; D is unclear. Germline CDR1 is DFQATT and CDR2 is SNEGSKA (reference sequence). Trimming removed 1 base from V and 4 bases from J, with 14 bases in between. The CDR3 spans 15 residues. CDR3 nucleotides: TGCAGTGCTAGAGCCGGAACAGTCGTTTACAATGAGCAGTTCTTC. Translated: CSARAGTVVYNEQFF.

The CDR3 DNA reads TGTGCCAGCAGCCCGTGGACTAGCGGAGGCCCTAATAATGAGCAGTTCTTC. This translates into CASSPWTSGGPNNEQFF. The chain employs TRBV7-9 and TRBJ2-1; 10 bases are a match to TRBD2. CDR3 length equals 17 residues. V shed 5 bases, J shed 7 bases, and the junction held 14 bases outside the gene matches. The germline V gene encodes CDR1 SEHNR and CDR2 FQNEAQ (reference sequence).

The chain combines TRBV7-9 with TRBJ2-7, with 11 bases that match TRBD2. This CDR3 has 14 residues. J was trimmed by 6 bases and V by 5 bases; bases with no gene match: 6. CDR1 is SEHNR and CDR2 is FQNEAQ in the germline V gene (reference sequence). This chain's CDR3 is CASSTSGSSPEQYV. The CDR3, as DNA: TGTGCCAGCAGCACTAGCGGGAGCAGCCCCGAGCAGTACGTC.

This clonotype was observed many times. The V and J genes are TRBV11-2 and TRBJ2-1, with TRBD2 as a possible D gene (5 bases). CDR3 length: 14 residues. Per germline, CDR1 SGHAT and CDR2 FQNNGV. Between the trimmed V and J ends, which lost 10 bases and 2 bases, there was a span of 15 bases. The CDR3 spells CATHPGRAYNEQFF. DNA for the CDR3: TGTGCCACCCACCCGGGGAGAGCCTACAATGAGCAGTTCTTC. Looking up the rest from reference TRBV11-2 and TRBJ2-1 gives the full variable domain: EAGVAQSPRYKIIEKRQSVAFWCNPISGHATLYWYQQILGQGPKLLIQFQNNGVVDDSQLPKDRFSAERLKGVDSTLKIQPAKLEDSAVYLCATHPGRAYNEQFFGPGTRLTVL.

In this sample, this clonotype turned up a few times. The chain uses TRBV11-2 and TRBJ1-2, with D unclear. The CDR3 runs 13 residues. CDR1 and CDR2 from the germline V gene are SGHAT and FQNNGV. Trimming pared 5 bases from V and 1 base from J, leaving 8 bases between. The CDR3 protein is CASSLAHNYGYTF. The CDR3 DNA reads TGTGCCAGCAGCCTAGCCCATAACTATGGCTACACCTTC.

This clonotype was found a few times. The chain has TRBV5-1 and TRBJ1-1, with 8 bases identical to TRBD1. Trimming removed 0 bases from V and 1 base from J; junction bases left unmatched: 2. In germline, CDR1 is SGHRS, CDR2 YFSETQ. The CDR3 loop spans 15 amino acids. The CDR3: CASSLAGQGNTEAFF. DNA for the CDR3: TGCGCCAGCAGCTTGGCAGGACAGGGGAACACTGAAGCTTTCTTT.

This clonotype was detected a few times. The J gene is TRBJ2-7, the V gene TRBV12-3 or TRBV12-4; 8 bases map to TRBD2. CDR3 length: 15 amino acids. The V segment lost 3 bases and the J segment 2 bases; nucleotides outside the gene matches: 6. CDR3: CASSFGGAFAYEQYF. CDR3 sequence (DNA): TGTGCCAGCAGTTTCGGGGGGGCGTTTGCCTACGAGCAGTACTTC.

Many counts were recorded for this clonotype. The rearrangement joins TRBV11-2 to TRBJ2-5; D uncertain. Germline assignment: CDR1 SGHAT and CDR2 FQNNGV. V was shortened by 5 bases and J by 4 bases, with 14 bases between the two germline ends. The CDR3 loop spans 14 amino acids. The CDR3 nucleotides are TGTGCCAGCAGCCCAAGATCGTCGCGAGAGACCCAGTACTTC. This sequence encodes CASSPRSSRETQYF.

This clonotype has a count of ten or more. The CDR3 here is CASSLEGSQPQHF. CDR3 nucleotide sequence: TGCGCCAGCAGCTTGGAGGGTTCCCAGCCCCAGCATTTT. The chain is built from TRBV5-1 and TRBJ1-5, with D unclear. V lost 0 bases, J lost 7 bases, and 8 bases lay in between. The germline V gene has CDR1 SGHRS and CDR2 YFSETQ. CDR3 length: 13 amino acids.

This clonotype was seen repeatedly, ten times or more. The V gene is TRBV11-1, the J gene TRBJ2-3; D tentatively fits TRBD1 or TRBD2 (6 bases each). This CDR3 region has 20 residues. CDR1 and CDR2 (germline): SGHAT, FQDESV (reference sequence). V was pared by 0 bases and J by 4 bases, with 26 bases between. The DNA for the CDR3 is TGTGCCAGCAGCTTAGCACTAGCCGAATCCCGGGGGCCTTCCCCAGATACGCAGTATTTT. Encoded protein: CASSLALAESRGPSPDTQYF.

The chain uses TRBV28 and TRBJ2-1, with TRBD2 matching over 10 bases. Germline V CDR1 and CDR2: MDHEN, SYDVKM. The CDR3 totals 15 residues. With V trimmed by 8 bases and J by 6 bases, 10 bases remained unmatched. The CDR3 loop is CASDFGTSESNEQFF. As DNA, the CDR3 is TGTGCCAGCGACTTCGGGACTAGCGAATCCAATGAGCAGTTCTTC.

This clonotype has ten or more counts. The V and J genes are TRBV10-2 and TRBJ1-1; 8 nucleotides line up with TRBD1. Germline V gene sequence: CDR1 WSHSY, CDR2 SAAADI. The trim removed 7 bases at V and 1 base at J, leaving 5 bases unmatched. The CDR3 contains 14 residues. The CDR3 spells CASISGTGNTEAFF. In DNA, the CDR3 is TGCGCCAGCATTTCCGGGACAGGGAACACTGAAGCTTTCTTT.

This clonotype showed up many times. J is TRBJ1-5 and V is TRBV12-3 or TRBV12-4; D unresolved. The V and J ends lost 6 bases and 7 bases respectively, with 10 bases between them. This CDR3 is 12 amino acids long. The CDR3 DNA follows: TGTGCCAGCAGCCCATTTTACCAGCCCCAGCATTTT. It encodes CASSPFYQPQHF.

This clonotype was seen only a few times. The rearrangement joins TRBV4-1 to TRBJ2-1; TRBD2 aligns across 9 bases. The V segment lost 1 base and the J segment 4 bases; nucleotides outside the gene matches: 8. Germline V gene lookup returns CDR1 MGHRA and CDR2 YSYEKL. This CDR3 comprises 17 residues. The CDR3 coding sequence is TGCGCCAGCAGCCAAGTAGGCGGGAGGGCCCTATACAATGAGCAGTTCTTC. Its translation: CASSQVGGRALYNEQFF.

In this sample, this clonotype turned up a few times. The chain has TRBV6-5 and TRBJ2-5, with unresolved D. Trimming stripped 6 bases from V and 3 bases from J, with 5 bases between. The CDR3 is 11 residues long. The germline V gene has CDR1 MNHEY and CDR2 SVGAGI. The CDR3, as DNA: TGTGCCAGCAGGAGGAAAGAGACCCAGTACTTC. Translating gives CASRRKETQYF.

This clonotype was seen more than once but under ten times. CDR3 in amino acids: CASSFSGSSEQFF. The CDR3 bases are TGTGCCAGCAGTTTTAGCGGGAGCTCGGAGCAGTTCTTC. V is TRBV12-3 or TRBV12-4 and J is TRBJ2-1; 9 bases fit TRBD2. J lost 10 bases, V lost 3 bases, and 4 bases had no gene match. The CDR3 is 13 residues long.

This clonotype has only a few counts. This chain's CDR3 is CASGPERETQYF. For the CDR3, the DNA is TGTGCCAGCGGCCCGGAGCGGGAGACCCAGTACTTC. V gene TRBV7-9 combines with J gene TRBJ2-5, with a tentative D call TRBD2 (5 bases). V lost 8 bases and J lost 5, with 12 bases in between. The CDR3 totals 12 residues. CDR1 and CDR2 (germline): SEHNR, FQNEAQ (reference sequence).